This T cell receptor (beta chain) was retrieved from a study of T-cell reconstitution after alpha-beta-depleted transplantation in children. Unique molecular identifiers featured in how the TCRbeta library was prepared. TCRdb re-analysed the PCR reads in MiXCR, keeping a single row per CDR3 protein. The sample carries some 260,000 distinct CDR3 sequences, roughly 25% recorded once. Study-wide findings and caveats: About two months after transplant, alpha-beta T cells reportedly came from several hundred expanded graft clones. T cells produced anew were the main source of T-cell counts and diversity one year after transplant. There were some patients whose high TCRbeta diversity at day 60 came from surviving recipient T cells and thymic progenitors.

This clonotype was counted a few times. Its antigen is not identified. Trimming removed 4 bases at V and 4 bases at J, with 7 bases between. The germline CDR1 and CDR2 sequences are LGHNA and YNFKEQ. The CDR3 sequence is 12 residues long. The chain carries TRBV4-2 and TRBJ1-1, with D possibly matching TRBD1 (6 bases). This TCR came from a female patient aged 2-10 years who had a stem cell transplant for congenital amegakaryocytic thrombocytopenia, so the T cells may come from the graft donor. Sample: PBMCs, mostly from graft donor cells, taken 360 days after TCRalphabeta/CD19-depleted stem cell transplant. CDR3 sequence: CASSRDTTEAFF. DNA for the CDR3: TGTGCCAGCAGCCGGGACACCACTGAAGCTTTCTTT.